These 2 T cell receptor beta chains were all obtained from the same sample, sequenced in a study of blood T cell repertoires in COVID-19. TCRdb keeps only in-frame clones here, not all; method: immunoSEQ multiplex PCR. This sample has 150,000 to 200,000 clones, with 80% to 90% found just once. The specimen sequenced was peripheral blood. These receptor sequences come from a man aged 60-69 years with acute or convalescent COVID-19.

The rearrangement links TRBV21-1 to TRBJ2-7; no DNA check was done on the table's D call, TRBD1. TRBV21-1 is a listed pseudogene. CDR3 length equals 14 residues. CDR3 nucleotides: TGTGCCAGCACCTTGGACAGGGTTTACTACGAGCAGTACTTC. The encoded protein is CASTLDRVYYEQYF.

The chain has TRBV5-1 and TRBJ1-2; 10 bases agree with TRBD1. Looked up from germline, CDR1 is SGHRS and CDR2 is YFSETQ. This CDR3 is 16 amino acids long. V lost 1 base and J lost 4; bases outside the gene matches: 7. Written as DNA, the CDR3 is TGCGCCAGCAGCTTGCCCGGGACAGGGGTGACCTATGGCTACACCTTC. It specifies CASSLPGTGVTYGYTF.